Described below is a single T cell receptor beta chain sequence and its context. The antigen is unknown. The CDR3 has 16 residues. Trimming at V came to 2 bases and at J to 8 bases, leaving 14 bases not matched to a gene. CDR1 is SGHRS and CDR2 is YFSETQ in the germline V gene. This sample stems from a study of cytomegalovirus exposure and HLA in healthy donors. Assay used: immunoSEQ multiplex PCR; TCRdb lists only in-frame clones, some missing. Among 110,000 to 150,000 clones, about 91% were seen once, and the ten largest hold around 8%. Study-wide results and limits: Specific recognition of CMV antigens was confirmed in vitro for three chains (all CMV-associated).

Sequencing input: PBMCs. The receptor was isolated from a woman younger than 30 in good health and CMV-seropositive. This sequence joins TRBV5-1 and TRBJ1-2; 8 nucleotides align to TRBD1. In nucleotides, the CDR3 is TGCGCCAGCAGCTTCTTGGGCAAGGGACAGGATCGAGGCTACACCTTC. Translated, it gives CASSFLGKGQDRGYTF.